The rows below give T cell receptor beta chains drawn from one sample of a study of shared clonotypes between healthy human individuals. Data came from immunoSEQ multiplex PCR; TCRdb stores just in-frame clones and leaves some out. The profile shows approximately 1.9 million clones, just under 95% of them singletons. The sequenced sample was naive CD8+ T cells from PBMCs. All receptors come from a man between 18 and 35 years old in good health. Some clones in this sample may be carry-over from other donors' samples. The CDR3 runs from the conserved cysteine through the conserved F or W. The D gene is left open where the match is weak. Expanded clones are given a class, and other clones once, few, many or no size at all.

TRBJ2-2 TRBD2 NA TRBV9 TGTGCCAGCAGCGTAGTGTCTAGCGGGAGGGCCCACACCGGGGAGCTGTTTTTT CASSVVSSGRAHTGELFF
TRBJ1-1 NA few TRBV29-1 TGCAGCGTTGAAGAGGACCCCGGAGGGACTTTCTTT CSVEEDPGGTFF
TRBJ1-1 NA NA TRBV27 TGTGCCGTAGGACCGCACACTGAAGCTTTCTTT CAVGPHTEAFF
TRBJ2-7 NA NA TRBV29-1 TGCAGCGTTGGTGTCCAGGAACACTCCTACGAGCAGTACTTC CSVGVQEHSYEQYF
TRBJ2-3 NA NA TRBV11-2 TGTGCCAGCAGCTCCCCACATAAGGGACAAGAGGATACGCAGTATTTT CASSSPHKGQEDTQYF
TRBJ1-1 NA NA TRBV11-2 TGTGCCAGCAGCCTCCCCCTCGGGACACACTTTGAAGCTTTCTTT CASSLPLGTHFEAFF
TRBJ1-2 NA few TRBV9 TGTGCCAGCAGCGGTGGTTCCAGCAGACTGTATGGCTACACCTTC CASSGGSSRLYGYTF
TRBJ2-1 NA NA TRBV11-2 TGTGCCAGCATCCAAGGGCCTGGTGAGCAGTTCTTC CASIQGPGEQFF
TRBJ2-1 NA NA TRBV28 TGTGCCAGCAGTCCCTCCCCCGGGAATGAGCAGTTCTTC CASSPSPGNEQFF
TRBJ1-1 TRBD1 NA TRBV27 TGTGCCAGCATGGACAGGGCCCCGAACACTGAAGCTTTCTTT CASMDRAPNTEAFF
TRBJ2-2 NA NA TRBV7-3 TGTGCCAGCAGCTTACTGTCCGGACAGAAGAACACCGGGGAGCTGTTTTTT CASSLLSGQKNTGELFF
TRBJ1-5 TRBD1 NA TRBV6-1 TGTGCCAGCAGTGAATACCGCGGGGCAGGGGGTTCTCAGCCCCAGCATTTT CASSEYRGAGGSQPQHF
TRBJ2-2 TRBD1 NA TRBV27 TGTGCCAGCAGTTCTGGGACAGGTATAACCGGGGAGCTGTTTTTT CASSSGTGITGELFF
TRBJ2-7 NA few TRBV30 TGTGCCTGGAGTCACTCCCTCCCTTCCTACGAGCAGTACTTC CAWSHSLPSYEQYF
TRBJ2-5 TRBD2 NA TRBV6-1 TGTGCCAGCAGTGAGGTAGCGGGGGCCGGAGAGACCCAGTACTTC CASSEVAGAGETQYF
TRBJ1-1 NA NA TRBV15 TGTGCCACCAGCAGAGAGGCATCGGGGTGGACTGAAGCTTTCTTT CATSREASGWTEAFF
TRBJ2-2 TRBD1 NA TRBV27 TGTGCCAGCAGTTCTATTTATTCCACAGGGGCTAGCGGGGAGCTGTTTTTT CASSSIYSTGASGELFF
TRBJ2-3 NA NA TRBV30 TGTGCCTGGAGTGTAGGCCAGGGACGGGATACGCAGTATTTT CAWSVGQGRDTQYF
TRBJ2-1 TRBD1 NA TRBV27 TGTGCCAGCAGTTACCGGGACAGCTATTCTAAACCCCAACAGTTCTTC CASSYRDSYSKPQQFF
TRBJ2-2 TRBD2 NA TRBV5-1 TGCGCCAGCAGCTGGGGACTAGCGGGGTTGAACACCGGGGAGCTGTTTTTT CASSWGLAGLNTGELFF
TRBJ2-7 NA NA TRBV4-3 TGCGCCAGCAGCCAAGGGAGGCCTCAGGGACCGACGCCCTACGAGCAGTACTTC CASSQGRPQGPTPYEQYF
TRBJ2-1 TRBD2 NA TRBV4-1 TGCGCCAGCAGCCAAGAGGGGGCGGGACTAGCGTTGGATGAGCAGTTCTTC CASSQEGAGLALDEQFF
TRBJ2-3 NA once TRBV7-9 TGTGCCAGCAGCTCGGGGCAGAGGCGGACCCCCACAGATACGCAGTATTTT CASSSGQRRTPTDTQYF
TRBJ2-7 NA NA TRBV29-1 TGCAGCGTTGACTTGGGGGGCGAGCAGTACTTC CSVDLGGEQYF
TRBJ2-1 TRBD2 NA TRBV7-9 TGTGCCAGCAGCTTCGGGACTAGCGAACACAATGAGCAGTTCTTC CASSFGTSEHNEQFF
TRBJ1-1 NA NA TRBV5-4 TGTGCCAGCAGCGAAGAGGCGGACACTGAAGCTTTCTTT CASSEEADTEAFF
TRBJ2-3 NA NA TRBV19 TGTGCCAGTAGTCCAGACAGCTATTTCACAGATACGCAGTATTTT CASSPDSYFTDTQYF
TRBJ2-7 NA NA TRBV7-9 TGTGCCAGCAGCTTAGGGGACCCGGCCTACGAGCAGTACTTC CASSLGDPAYEQYF
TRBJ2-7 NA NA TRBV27 TGTGCCAGCAGTTTATACACCGGGACACGCGTCGGCTACGAGCAGTACTTC CASSLYTGTRVGYEQYF
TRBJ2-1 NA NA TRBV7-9 TGTGCCAGCAGCTTAGTGGAGTTTGACGGGGAGCAGTTCTTC CASSLVEFDGEQFF
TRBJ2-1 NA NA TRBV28 TGTGCCAGCAGTTGGGTGAGTTACAATGAGCAGTTCTTC CASSWVSYNEQFF
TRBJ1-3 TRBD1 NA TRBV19 TGTGCCAGTAGGTCGACAGGGGCTGGAAACACCATATATTTT CASRSTGAGNTIYF
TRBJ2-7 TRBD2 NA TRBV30 TGTGCCTGGAGTGTACCTCCCCGGTGGCCTAGCGGGATTTCGATCTACGAGCAGTACTTC CAWSVPPRWPSGISIYEQYF
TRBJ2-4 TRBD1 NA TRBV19 TGTGCCAGTAGTACCCACAGGGGTTCAGCCAAAAACATTCAGTACTTC CASSTHRGSAKNIQYF
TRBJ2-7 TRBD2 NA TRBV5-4 TGTGCCAGCAGCTTGGTCCCGAAACTAGCGGGAGCCCCCGAGCAGTACTTC CASSLVPKLAGAPEQYF
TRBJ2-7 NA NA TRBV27 TGTGCCAGCAGTTTGTCTCAGGCGTCCTACGAGCAGTACTTC CASSLSQASYEQYF
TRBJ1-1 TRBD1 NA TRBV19 TGTGCCAGTAGTATCAGGACAGGAGCGAACACTGAAGCTTTCTTT CASSIRTGANTEAFF
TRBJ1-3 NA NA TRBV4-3 TGCGCCAGCAGCCAAGATGTCCCCGCAGTAGGAAACACCATATATTTT CASSQDVPAVGNTIYF
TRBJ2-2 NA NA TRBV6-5 TGTGCCAGCAGTTACTCGCGGCTAGCGAACACCGGGGAGCTGTTTTTT CASSYSRLANTGELFF
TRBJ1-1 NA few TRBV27 TGTGCCAGCAGTCCAACGGGGGGCTGGACTGAAGCTTTCTTT CASSPTGGWTEAFF
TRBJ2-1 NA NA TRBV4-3 TGCGCCAGCAGCCAAGATGGGTACGGGTATGAGCAGTTCTTC CASSQDGYGYEQFF